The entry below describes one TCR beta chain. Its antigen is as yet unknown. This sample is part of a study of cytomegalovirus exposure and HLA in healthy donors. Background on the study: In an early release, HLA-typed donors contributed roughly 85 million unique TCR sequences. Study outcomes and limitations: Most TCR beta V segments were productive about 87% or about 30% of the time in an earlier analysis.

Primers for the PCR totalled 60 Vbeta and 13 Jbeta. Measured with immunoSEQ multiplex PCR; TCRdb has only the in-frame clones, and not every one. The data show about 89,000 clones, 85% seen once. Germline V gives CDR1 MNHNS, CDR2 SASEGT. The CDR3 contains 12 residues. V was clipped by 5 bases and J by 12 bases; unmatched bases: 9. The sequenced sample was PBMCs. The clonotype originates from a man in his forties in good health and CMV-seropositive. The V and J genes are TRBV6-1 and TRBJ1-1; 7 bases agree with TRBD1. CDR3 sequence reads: CASSPGTERSFF. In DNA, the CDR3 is TGTGCCAGCAGTCCCGGGACAGAGAGGTCTTTCTTT.